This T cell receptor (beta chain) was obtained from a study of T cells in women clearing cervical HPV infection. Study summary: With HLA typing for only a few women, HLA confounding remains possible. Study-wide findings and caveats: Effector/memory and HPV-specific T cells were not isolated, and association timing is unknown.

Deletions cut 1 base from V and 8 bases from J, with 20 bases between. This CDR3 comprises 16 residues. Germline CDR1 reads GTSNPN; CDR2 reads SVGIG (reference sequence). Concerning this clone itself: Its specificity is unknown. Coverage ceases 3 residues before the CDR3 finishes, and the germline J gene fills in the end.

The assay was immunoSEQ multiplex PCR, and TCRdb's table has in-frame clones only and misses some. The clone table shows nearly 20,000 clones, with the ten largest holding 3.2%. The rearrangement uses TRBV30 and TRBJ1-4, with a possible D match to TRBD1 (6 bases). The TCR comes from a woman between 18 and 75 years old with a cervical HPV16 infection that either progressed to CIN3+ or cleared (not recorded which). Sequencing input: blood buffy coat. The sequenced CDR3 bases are TGTGCCTGGAGTGGGGTCAGGGGACGTTCGAGCGAAAAA. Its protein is CAWSGVRGRSSEK. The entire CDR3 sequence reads CAWSGVRGRSSEKLFF.